This T cell receptor (delta chain) was sequenced during a study of γδ T cells in repeated Plasmodium falciparum infection. About this clone: The antigen is unknown. One base separates it from a far larger clone, so it is likely a read error. The sample contains more than one DNA sequence encoding this CDR3.

Flow sorting of PBMC yielded separate Vgamma9/Vdelta2+ and Vdelta2-negative gammadelta T cell populations for bulk repertoire analysis. TCRdb reran clone calling via CATT on the multiplex PCR reads. The sample includes over 55,000 delta-chain clones, around 1.5% of them seen just once. The germline V gene encodes CDR1 TSWWSYY and CDR2 QGS. The CDR3 runs 21 residues. Broader study findings: Vgamma9/Vdelta2+ repertoires stayed stably polyclonal over time and infection.

The sequenced sample consisted of gamma-delta T cells from blood. The receptor was derived from a pool of human donors (malaria-infected and uninfected, not separated). The V gene call is TRDV1, and the J gene call is absent; no check of the table's D call, TRDD3, against the DNA was made. The CDR3 sequence is CALGERSRGLPSGGYTDKLIF. The DNA for the CDR3 is TGTGCTCTTGGGGAACGGTCTCGAGGGCTACCTTCTGGGGGATACACCGATAAGCTTATCTTT.